Shown below are 27 T cell receptor beta chains from a single sample sequenced in a study of T cells in Graves' hyperthyroidism and ophthalmopathy. RNA transcripts served as the template for amplifying TCR beta CDR3 regions. HTBI primers were employed in a first-round RT-PCR of the TCR CDR3. TCRdb re-derived calls from the multiplex PCR reads in MiXCR, one entry per CDR3 protein. The table includes 600,000 to 800,000 distinct CDR3 sequences, roughly a third detected once. The sequenced material came from blood. These receptor sequences come from a woman aged 40 to 55 with Graves' hyperthyroidism.

This clonotype was counted at least ten times. This chain connects TRBV10-1 to TRBJ2-2; possibly TRBD1 for D (5 bases). V was trimmed by 0 bases and J by 1 base, leaving 12 bases between them. The germline gives CDR1 WNHNN, CDR2 SYGVQD (reference sequence). This CDR3 contains 17 residues. The CDR3 DNA sequence: TGCGCCAGCAGTGAGTCCGCGGACACCAAGAACACCGGGGAGCTGTTTTTT. This translates into CASSESADTKNTGELFF.

J is TRBJ2-7 and V is TRBV14; D remains unclear. Per the germline V gene, CDR1 is SGHDN and CDR2 is FVKESK. The V end lost 0 bases, the J end lost 12 bases, and 9 bases lay between the germline ends. There are 11 residues in the CDR3. This CDR3 reads CASSQDFGRYF. CDR3 sequence (DNA): TGTGCCAGCAGCCAAGACTTTGGGCGGTACTTC. Combining the CDR3 with reference TRBV14 and TRBJ2-7 gives the whole variable domain EAGVTQFPSHSVIEKGQTVTLRCDPISGHDNLYWYRRVMGKEIKFLLHFVKESKQDESGMPNNRFLAERTGGTYSTLKVQPAELEDSGVYFCASSQDFGRYFGPGTRLTVT.

There are a few counts of this clonotype. This rearrangement joins TRBV13 to TRBJ1-2; TRBD1 aligns across 9 bases. Germline CDR1 and CDR2: PRHDT and FYEKMQ (reference sequence). After removal of 4 bases from V and 4 bases from J, the junction contained 10 bases not matched to a gene. This CDR3 has 16 residues. CDR3 sequence (DNA): TGTGCCAGCAGCTCAAGAAGGGACAGGGAGGGCTATGGCTACACCTTC. Translation gives CASSSRRDREGYGYTF.

This clonotype turned up a few times. The rearrangement joins TRBV9 to TRBJ1-1; 7 bases map to TRBD1. V trimming: 3 bases; J trimming: 7 bases; junction bases outside the gene matches: 12. CDR3 length: 15 amino acids. CDR1 SGDLS and CDR2 YYNGEE come from the germline V gene. In DNA, the CDR3 is TGTGCCAGCAGCGCGACCGGGACAGCTGGTTTTGAAGCTTTCTTT. It specifies CASSATGTAGFEAFF. Full variable domain (remainder filled in from reference TRBV9 and TRBJ1-1): DSGVTQTPKHLITATGQRVTLRCSPRSGDLSVYWYQQSLDQGLQFLIQYYNGEERAKGNILERFSAQQFPDLHSELNLSSLELGDSALYFCASSATGTAGFEAFFGQGTRLTVV.

The V call is TRBV10-1, the J call TRBJ1-5; D gene uncertain. Trimming cost V 7 bases and J 4 bases, with 23 bases left between them. The CDR3 runs 17 residues. Germline assignment: CDR1 WNHNN and CDR2 SYGVQD (reference sequence). CDR3 in amino acids: CASTEHGSGSKNQPQHF. CDR3 in DNA: TGCGCCAGCACTGAACATGGCAGTGGGAGTAAAAATCAGCCCCAGCATTTT.

A remark on this clonotype: Since the CDR3 does not end with the conserved phenylalanine or tryptophan, this likely comes from a read error. The DNA is omitted, as the CDR3 cannot be located on it reliably, and the CDR3 follows TCRdb's listing. The chain carries TRBV7-9 and TRBJ1-4. Both ends counted, the CDR3 spans 8 residues. Germline V lookup: CDR1 SEHNR, CDR2 FQNEAQ (reference sequence). The chain's CDR3 is CASSGSSG.

V is TRBV6-5 and J is TRBJ1-5, with 7 bases that match TRBD1. CDR3 length: 14 amino acids. Germline V gene sequence: CDR1 MNHEY, CDR2 SVGAGI. The trim removed 4 bases at V and 3 bases at J, leaving 3 bases unmatched. The CDR3: CASSWDSYNQPQHF. In DNA, the CDR3 is TGTGCCAGCAGTTGGGACAGCTACAATCAGCCCCAGCATTTT.

A single count supports this clonotype. The chain is built from TRBV7-2 and TRBJ2-7; D tentatively fits TRBD1 or TRBD2 (5 bases each). The CDR3 consists of 15 residues. The germline V gene encodes CDR1 SGHTA and CDR2 FQGNSA. The V end was cut by 2 bases, the J end by 7 bases, with 18 bases between. CDR3 amino acids: CASSLRGGQTGEQYF. The CDR3 bases are TGTGCCAGCAGCTTACGGGGCGGGCAGACGGGGGAGCAGTACTTC. Complete variable domain (other parts from reference TRBV7-2 and TRBJ2-7): GAGVSQSPSNKVTEKGKDVELRCDPISGHTALYWYRQSLGQGLEFLIYFQGNSAPDKSGLPSDRFSAERTGGSVSTLTIQRTQQEDSAVYLCASSLRGGQTGEQYFGPGTRLTVT.

Many counts were recorded for this clonotype. Here the CDR3 DNA reads TGCGCCAGCAGCTTCACGGGACAAGGAAACACCATATATTTT. Translation gives CASSFTGQGNTIYF. The V call is TRBV5-1, the J call TRBJ1-3, with D maybe TRBD1 (6 bases). Germline V gives CDR1 SGHRS, CDR2 YFSETQ. CDR3 length equals 14 residues. The germline V and J ends were trimmed by 2 bases and 4 bases, with 10 bases remaining between them. The complete variable domain, with remaining parts taken from reference TRBV5-1 and TRBJ1-3, reads KAGVTQTPRYLIKTRGQQVTLSCSPISGHRSVSWYQQTPGQGLQFLFEYFSETQRNKGNFPGRFSGRQFSNSRSEMNVSTLELGDSALYLCASSFTGQGNTIYFGEGSWLTVV.

Of note for this clonotype: A read error may explain this, as a much larger clone is one base away. In this CDR3 the conserved last residue, phenylalanine or tryptophan, is missing, so a read error is likely. This chain links TRBV5-4 with TRBJ2-7; a weak D match, TRBD1 (6 bases). Germline V gene sequence: CDR1 SGHNT, CDR2 YYREEE (reference sequence). The ends were cut back, 2 bases at V and 5 bases at J, with 11 bases in the middle. The CDR3 length is 13 residues. The CDR3 coding sequence is TGTGCCAGCAGCTTTCAGGGGTCAGACGAGCAGTACTTG. Translation gives CASSFQGSDEQYL.

Only a few counts were recorded for this clonotype. The CDR3 spells CASRRLEGTEAFF. For the CDR3, the DNA is TGTGCCAGCAGAAGGTTGGAAGGCACTGAAGCTTTCTTT. The V gene is TRBV6-5, the J gene TRBJ1-1; no clear D. V was clipped by 6 bases and J by 4 bases, with 12 bases between them. Germline values: CDR1 MNHEY, CDR2 SVGAGI. This CDR3 spans 13 amino acids.

The sample holds many counts of this clonotype. V and J are TRBV29-1 and TRBJ1-2, with TRBD1 matching 9 bases. This CDR3 has 15 amino acids. Germline V gene sequence: CDR1 SQVTM, CDR2 ANQGSEA. J was trimmed by 11 bases and V by 0 bases; bases with no gene match: 13. CDR3 protein: CSVEDRGQGPGRYTF. Written as DNA, the CDR3 is TGCAGCGTTGAAGATCGGGGACAGGGTCCTGGGAGGTACACCTTC.

This chain connects TRBV7-6 to TRBJ2-7, with no clear D. Germline V CDR1 and CDR2: SGHVS, FNYEAQ. V gave up 2 bases and J gave up 6 bases, with 8 bases separating them. The CDR3 loop spans 12 amino acids. The CDR3 region has the DNA TGTGCCAGCAGCTTAATGGGGATCGAGCAGTACTTC. This sequence encodes CASSLMGIEQYF.

This clonotype was found many times. The chain combines TRBV10-3 with TRBJ2-5, with 12 bases aligning to TRBD2. Germline V gene lookup returns CDR1 ENHRY and CDR2 SYGVKD. This CDR3 has 16 amino acids. J was trimmed by 2 bases and V by 2 bases; bases with no gene match: 3. The CDR3 sequence is CAISEGLAGSQETQYF. The CDR3 bases are TGTGCCATCAGTGAGGGACTAGCGGGATCGCAAGAGACCCAGTACTTC.

Note on this clonotype: Sequence at one end of the junction differs from germline and may be a read error. The chain combines TRBV5-1 with TRBJ1-4, with D hard to call. CDR3 length: 14 residues. The V gene's germline CDR1 is SGHRS and CDR2 YFSETQ. CDR3 sequence: CACSLDRVGEKLFF. The CDR3 coding sequence is TGCGCCTGCAGCTTGGATAGGGTAGGCGAAAAACTGTTTTTT.

This clonotype was counted between two and nine times. The rearrangement joins TRBV6-6 to TRBJ1-5, with 9 positions matching TRBD1. CDR3 length: 16 residues. V dropped 2 bases and J dropped 11; count of bases not matched to a gene: 13. Germline V gene data show CDR1 as MNHNY and CDR2 as SVGAGI (reference sequence). The CDR3 DNA is TGTGCCAGCAGTTACCAAGGTACAGGGGGCCGGGGATCCCAGCATTTT. Translation: CASSYQGTGGRGSQHF.

At least ten counts were recorded for this clonotype. This chain links TRBV29-1 with TRBJ2-7; D could derive from TRBD1 or TRBD2 (5 bases each). This CDR3 contains 14 residues. The germline V gene has CDR1 SQVTM and CDR2 ANQGSEA. V was pared by 1 base and J by 0 bases, with 10 bases between. The CDR3 region is CSVEGGRHSYEQYF. In DNA, the CDR3 is TGCAGCGTTGAAGGGGGACGGCACTCCTACGAGCAGTACTTC.

This clonotype was seen ten or more times. The rearrangement joins TRBV25-1 to TRBJ1-2; D ambiguous. V was clipped by 2 bases and J by 8 bases, with 3 bases between them. The CDR3 length is 10 residues. In germline, CDR1 is MGHDK, CDR2 SYGVNS. The CDR3 sequence is CASSEEGYTF. The CDR3 DNA is TGTGCCAGCAGTGAAGAAGGCTACACCTTC.

As regards this clonotype: A much larger clone is a single base away; this may be a read error. The rearrangement joins TRBV11-1 to TRBJ1-4; no firm D call. This CDR3 contains 15 residues. From germline, CDR1 is SGHAT and CDR2 FQDESV (reference sequence). Trimming pared 4 bases from V and 8 bases from J, leaving 17 bases between. CDR3 residues: CASSSHGDGPEKLFF. CDR3 sequence (DNA): TGTGCCAGCAGCTCCCACGGGGATGGGCCGGAAAAACTGTTTTTT.

The chain links TRBV5-5 to TRBJ1-5; 7 nucleotides agree with TRBD1. Germline CDR1 is SGHKS and CDR2 is YYEKEE (reference sequence). The length of the CDR3 is 15 residues. V lost 1 base to trimming and J lost 2 bases; unmatched junction nucleotides: 3. In nucleotides, the CDR3 is TGTGCCAGCAGCTTGACAGGGACAGGCAATCAGCCCCAGCATTTT. Translated, it gives CASSLTGTGNQPQHF.

Regarding this clonotype: An end of the junction does not agree with germline; a read error may underlie this. The chain recombines TRBV15 with TRBJ1-1; TRBD1 aligns across 9 bases. The germline gives CDR1 LNHNV, CDR2 YYDKDF (reference sequence). This CDR3 is 16 amino acids long. This CDR3 reads CATSSPRGTGSTEVFF. Written as DNA, the CDR3 is TGTGCCACCAGCAGCCCCCGGGGGACAGGGTCGACTGAAGTTTTCTTT.

A few counts support this clonotype. The V and J genes are TRBV6-5 and TRBJ1-2; 10 positions agree with TRBD1. Germline V CDR1 and CDR2: MNHEY, SVGAGI. Germline trimming cut 5 bases from V and 5 bases from J; bases unmatched to any gene: 11. This CDR3 spans 16 amino acids. Here the CDR3 reads CASSEAGTGERYGYTF. The DNA for the CDR3 is TGTGCCAGCAGTGAAGCCGGGACAGGGGAGCGGTATGGCTACACCTTC.

The chain employs TRBV20-1 and TRBJ2-7; unclear D gene. This CDR3 comprises 13 residues. Germline CDR1 and CDR2: DFQATT and SNEGSKA (reference sequence). Trimming removed 3 bases from V and 2 bases from J, with 11 bases in between. CDR3 in amino acids: CSASPRKTYEQYF. CDR3 bases: TGCAGTGCTAGCCCTCGGAAAACCTACGAGCAGTACTTC.

This clonotype is a singleton in its sample. The gene calls are TRBV15 and TRBJ1-1, with D unclear. Germline V gives CDR1 LNHNV, CDR2 YYDKDF (reference sequence). Deletions cut 4 bases from V and 1 base from J, with 13 bases between. The CDR3 is 15 residues long. CDR3 DNA sequence: TGTGCCACCAGCAACCGAGGCGGGTCGAACACTGAAGCTTTCTTT. It codes for CATSNRGGSNTEAFF.

The chain couples TRBV10-2 to TRBJ1-2; the D gene is possibly TRBD1 (5 bases). This CDR3 contains 15 residues. The V end was cut by 6 bases, the J end by 5 bases, with 19 bases between. Germline CDR1 WSHSY, CDR2 SAAADI. CDR3 sequence: CASSHVPVREYGYTF. CDR3 bases: TGCGCCAGCAGCCATGTCCCGGTCAGGGAATATGGCTACACCTTC.

The CDR3 here is CSATHLGLARSEQYF. As DNA, the CDR3 is TGCAGTGCTACCCACCTCGGACTAGCGCGTAGCGAGCAGTACTTC. The rearrangement uses TRBV20-1 and TRBJ2-7, with 9 nucleotides matching TRBD2. CDR3 length equals 15 residues. Losses at the gene ends were 4 bases for V and 6 bases for J; bases not matched to a gene: 13. Germline CDR1 is DFQATT and CDR2 is SNEGSKA (reference sequence).

The rearrangement uses TRBV24-1 and TRBJ1-3; D gene ambiguous. This CDR3 spans 14 amino acids. The V end was cut by 11 bases, the J end by 0 bases, with 13 bases between. Looked up from germline, CDR1 is KGHDR and CDR2 is SFDVKD. CDR3 residues: CASKWPSSGNTIYF. As DNA, the CDR3 is TGTGCCAGCAAATGGCCGAGCTCTGGAAACACCATATATTTT.